This TCR beta chain was identified in a study of vaccination effects on CD4 cells after COVID-19. Whole-study context: After the second dose, samples were taken at median day 72. Whole-study results and caveats: Few convalescent patients were studied, and early post-infection samples were lacking.

ViraFEST expansion of antigen-specific CD4+ T cells with viral peptide pools preceded sequencing. At the end of 9 to 11 days of culture, CD4+ T cells were isolated. Participants each got two BNT162b2 or mRNA-1273 vaccine doses. Half the medium was swapped for IL-2 medium on days 3 and 7. The CDR3 is 13 residues long. CDR1 SGDLS and CDR2 YYNGEE come from the germline V gene. With 3 bases clipped from V and 13 bases from J, the junction kept 10 bases outside the gene matches. About this clone itself: Its antigen is not known.

Assay used: immunoSEQ multiplex PCR; TCRdb lists only in-frame clones, some missing. The table shows roughly 23,000 clones, with more than 60% occurring only once. The TCR originated in a human donor who received a COVID-19 vaccine. The sequencing here drew on CD4+ T cells from PBMCs cultured with HCoV-NL63 spike peptides, taken after COVID-19 vaccination. The rearrangement uses TRBV9 and TRBJ2-1; 7 bases line up with TRBD1. CDR3 residues: CASSARDSQKQFF. The CDR3 bases are TGTGCCAGCAGCGCCAGGGACAGTCAAAAACAGTTCTTC.